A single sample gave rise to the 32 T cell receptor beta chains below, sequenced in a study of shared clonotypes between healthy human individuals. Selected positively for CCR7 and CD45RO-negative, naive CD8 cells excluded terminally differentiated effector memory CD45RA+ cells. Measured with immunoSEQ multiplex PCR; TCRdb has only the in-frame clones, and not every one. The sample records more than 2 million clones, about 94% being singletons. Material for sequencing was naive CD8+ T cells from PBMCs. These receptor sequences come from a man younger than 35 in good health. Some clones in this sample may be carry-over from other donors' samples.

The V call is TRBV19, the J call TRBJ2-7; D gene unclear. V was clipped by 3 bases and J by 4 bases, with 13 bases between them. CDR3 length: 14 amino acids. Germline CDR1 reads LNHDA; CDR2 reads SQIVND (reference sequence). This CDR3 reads CASSIGSLAYEQYF. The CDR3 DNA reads TGTGCCAGTAGTATCGGCAGTTTGGCTTACGAGCAGTACTTC.

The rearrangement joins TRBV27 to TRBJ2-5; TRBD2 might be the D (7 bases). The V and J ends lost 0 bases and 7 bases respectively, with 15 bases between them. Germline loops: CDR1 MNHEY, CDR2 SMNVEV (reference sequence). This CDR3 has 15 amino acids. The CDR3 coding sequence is TGTGCCAGCAGTTTATCAGGGGGGGGGATTGGGACCCAGTACTTC. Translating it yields CASSLSGGGIGTQYF.

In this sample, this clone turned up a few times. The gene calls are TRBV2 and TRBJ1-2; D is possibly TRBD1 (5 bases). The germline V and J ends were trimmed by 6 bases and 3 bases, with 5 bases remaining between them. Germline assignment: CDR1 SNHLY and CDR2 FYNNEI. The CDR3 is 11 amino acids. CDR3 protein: CASSRDYGYTF. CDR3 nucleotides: TGTGCCAGCAGCAGGGACTATGGCTACACCTTC. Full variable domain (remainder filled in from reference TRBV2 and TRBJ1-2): EPEVTQTPSHQVTQMGQEVILRCVPISNHLYFYWYRQILGQKVEFLVSFYNNEISEKSEIFDDQFSVERPDGSNFTLKIRSTKLEDSAMYFCASSRDYGYTFGSGTRLTVV.

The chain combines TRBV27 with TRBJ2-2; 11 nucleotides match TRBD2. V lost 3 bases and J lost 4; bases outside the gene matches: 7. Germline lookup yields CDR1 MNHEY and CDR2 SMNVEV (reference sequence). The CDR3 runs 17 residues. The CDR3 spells CASSFLGTSGSTGELFF. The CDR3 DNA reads TGTGCCAGCAGTTTCCTTGGGACTAGCGGTAGCACCGGGGAGCTGTTTTTT.

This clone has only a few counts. CDR3 amino acids: CATYSGWGNTEAFF. CDR3 DNA sequence: TGTGCCACTTATTCCGGGTGGGGGAACACTGAAGCTTTCTTT. The chain recombines TRBV2 with TRBJ1-1; no firm D call. The germline V gene encodes CDR1 SNHLY and CDR2 FYNNEI. The length of the CDR3 is 14 residues. V dropped 10 bases and J dropped 1 base, with 16 bases sitting between them.

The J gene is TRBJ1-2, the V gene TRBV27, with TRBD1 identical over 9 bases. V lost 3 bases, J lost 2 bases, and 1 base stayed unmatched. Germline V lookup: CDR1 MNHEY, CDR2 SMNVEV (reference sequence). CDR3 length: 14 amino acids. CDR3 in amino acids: CASSLDRGNYGYTF. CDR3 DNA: TGTGCCAGCAGTTTGGACAGGGGAAACTATGGCTACACCTTC.

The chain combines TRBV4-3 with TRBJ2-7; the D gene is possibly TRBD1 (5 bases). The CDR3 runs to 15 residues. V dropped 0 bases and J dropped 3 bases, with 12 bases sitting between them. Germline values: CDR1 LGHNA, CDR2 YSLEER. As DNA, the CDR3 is TGCGCCAGCAGCCAAGACCCACAGGTTAGCTACGAGCAGTACTTC. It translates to CASSQDPQVSYEQYF.

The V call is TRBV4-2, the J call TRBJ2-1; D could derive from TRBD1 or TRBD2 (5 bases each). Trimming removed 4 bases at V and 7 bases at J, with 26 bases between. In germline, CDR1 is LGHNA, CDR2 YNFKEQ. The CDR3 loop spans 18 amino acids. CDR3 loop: CASSPPSVTGPGGNEQFF. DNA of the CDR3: TGTGCCAGCAGCCCGCCCTCGGTTACGGGACCCGGCGGTAATGAGCAGTTCTTC.

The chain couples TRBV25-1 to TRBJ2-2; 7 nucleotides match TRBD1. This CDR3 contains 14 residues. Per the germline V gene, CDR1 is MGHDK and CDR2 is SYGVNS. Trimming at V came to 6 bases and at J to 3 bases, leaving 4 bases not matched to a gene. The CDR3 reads CASRPGQYTGELFF. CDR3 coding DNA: TGTGCCAGCAGACCGGGACAGTACACCGGGGAGCTGTTTTTT.

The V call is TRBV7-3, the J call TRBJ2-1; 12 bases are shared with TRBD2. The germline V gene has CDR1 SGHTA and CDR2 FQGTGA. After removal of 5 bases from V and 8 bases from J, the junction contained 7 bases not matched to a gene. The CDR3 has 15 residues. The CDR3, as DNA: TGTGCCAGCAGCATCCTAGCGGGAGGGCCGGATGAGCAGTTCTTC. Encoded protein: CASSILAGGPDEQFF.

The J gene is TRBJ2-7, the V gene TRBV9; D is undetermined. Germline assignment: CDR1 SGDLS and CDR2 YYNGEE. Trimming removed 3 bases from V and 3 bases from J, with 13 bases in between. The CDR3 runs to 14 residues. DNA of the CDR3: TGTGCCAGCAGCGCAGCCATTTATGACTACGAGCAGTACTTC. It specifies CASSAAIYDYEQYF.

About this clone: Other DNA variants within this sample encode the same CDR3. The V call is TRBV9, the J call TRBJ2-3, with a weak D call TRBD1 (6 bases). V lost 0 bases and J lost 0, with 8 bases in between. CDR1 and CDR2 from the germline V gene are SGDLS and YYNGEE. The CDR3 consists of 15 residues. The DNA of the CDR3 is TGTGCCAGCAGCGTAGAGGACAGCAGCACAGATACGCAGTATTTT. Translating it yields CASSVEDSSTDTQYF.

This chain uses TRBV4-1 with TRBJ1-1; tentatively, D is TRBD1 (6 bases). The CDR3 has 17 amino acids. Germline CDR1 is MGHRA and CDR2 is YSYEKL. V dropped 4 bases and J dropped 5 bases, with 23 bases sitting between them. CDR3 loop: CASSRAPSGARVTEAFF. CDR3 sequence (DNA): TGCGCCAGCAGCCGGGCCCCCTCGGGGGCTAGGGTAACTGAAGCTTTCTTT.

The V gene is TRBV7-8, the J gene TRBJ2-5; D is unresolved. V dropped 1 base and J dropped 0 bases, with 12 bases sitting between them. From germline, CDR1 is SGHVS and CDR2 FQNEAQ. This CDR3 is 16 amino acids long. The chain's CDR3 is CASSLVLGSYQETQYF. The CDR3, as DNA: TGTGCCAGCAGCTTAGTGTTGGGGTCCTACCAAGAGACCCAGTACTTC.

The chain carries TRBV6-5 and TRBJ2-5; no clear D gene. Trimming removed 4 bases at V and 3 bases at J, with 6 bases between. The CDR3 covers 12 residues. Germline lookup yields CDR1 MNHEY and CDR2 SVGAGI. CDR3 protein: CASSSMEETQYF. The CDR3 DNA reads TGTGCCAGCAGTTCCATGGAAGAGACCCAGTACTTC.

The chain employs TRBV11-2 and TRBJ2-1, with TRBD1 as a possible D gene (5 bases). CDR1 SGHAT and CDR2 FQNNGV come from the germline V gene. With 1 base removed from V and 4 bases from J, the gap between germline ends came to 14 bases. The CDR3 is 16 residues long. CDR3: CASSLARGSIYNEQFF. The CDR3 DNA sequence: TGTGCCAGCAGCTTAGCTAGGGGTTCGATTTACAATGAGCAGTTCTTC.

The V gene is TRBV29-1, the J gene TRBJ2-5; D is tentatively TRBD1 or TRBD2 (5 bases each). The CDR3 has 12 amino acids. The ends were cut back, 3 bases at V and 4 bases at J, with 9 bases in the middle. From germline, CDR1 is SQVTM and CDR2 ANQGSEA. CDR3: CSVDRDRETQYF. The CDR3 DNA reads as TGCAGCGTTGACAGGGACCGAGAGACCCAGTACTTC.

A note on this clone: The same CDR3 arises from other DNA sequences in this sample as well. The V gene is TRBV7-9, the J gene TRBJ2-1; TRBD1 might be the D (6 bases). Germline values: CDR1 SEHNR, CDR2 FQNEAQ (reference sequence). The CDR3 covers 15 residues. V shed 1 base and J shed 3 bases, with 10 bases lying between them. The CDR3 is CASSLGAGVYNEQFF. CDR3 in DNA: TGTGCCAGCAGCTTAGGGGCAGGGGTCTACAATGAGCAGTTCTTC.

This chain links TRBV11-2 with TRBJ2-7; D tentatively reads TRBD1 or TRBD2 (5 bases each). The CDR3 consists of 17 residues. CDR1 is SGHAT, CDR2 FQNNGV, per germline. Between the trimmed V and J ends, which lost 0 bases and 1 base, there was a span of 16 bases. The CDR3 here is CASSLDRSRDASYEQYF. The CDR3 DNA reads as TGTGCCAGCAGCTTAGACCGGTCCCGGGACGCTTCCTACGAGCAGTACTTC.

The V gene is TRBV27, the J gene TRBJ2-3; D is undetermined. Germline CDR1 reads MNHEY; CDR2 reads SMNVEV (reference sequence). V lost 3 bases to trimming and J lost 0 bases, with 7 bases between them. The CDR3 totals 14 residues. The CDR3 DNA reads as TGTGCCAGCAGTTTTTACGGTAGCACAGATACGCAGTATTTT. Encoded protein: CASSFYGSTDTQYF.

The CDR3 sequence: CASSPGLLGTEAFF. CDR3 in DNA: TGCGCCAGCAGCCCGGGCCTCCTCGGCACTGAAGCTTTCTTT. V is TRBV4-3 and J is TRBJ1-1; D unresolved. The CDR3 contains 14 residues. Germline V gene data show CDR1 as LGHNA and CDR2 as YSLEER. The V end was cut by 4 bases, the J end by 4 bases, with 13 bases between.

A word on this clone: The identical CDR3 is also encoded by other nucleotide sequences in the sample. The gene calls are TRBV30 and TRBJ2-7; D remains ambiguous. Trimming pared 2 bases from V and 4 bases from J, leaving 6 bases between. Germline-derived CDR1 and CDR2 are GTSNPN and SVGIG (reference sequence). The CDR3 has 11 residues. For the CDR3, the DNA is TGTGCCTGGAGTTCCGGGTACGAGCAGTACTTC. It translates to CAWSSGYEQYF.

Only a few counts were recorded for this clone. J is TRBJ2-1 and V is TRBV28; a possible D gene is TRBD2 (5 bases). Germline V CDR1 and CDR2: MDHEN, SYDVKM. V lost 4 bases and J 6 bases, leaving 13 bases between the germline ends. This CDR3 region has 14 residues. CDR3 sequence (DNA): TGTGCCAGCAGTTCCTGGCTAGCATCCAATGAGCAGTTCTTC. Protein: CASSSWLASNEQFF.

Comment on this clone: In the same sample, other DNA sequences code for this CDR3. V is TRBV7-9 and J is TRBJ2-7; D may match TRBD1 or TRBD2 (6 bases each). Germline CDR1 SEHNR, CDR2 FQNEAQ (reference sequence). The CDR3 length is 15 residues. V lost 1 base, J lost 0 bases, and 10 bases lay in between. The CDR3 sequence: CASSLGAGHSYEQYF. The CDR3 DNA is TGTGCCAGCAGCTTAGGTGCGGGACACTCCTACGAGCAGTACTTC.

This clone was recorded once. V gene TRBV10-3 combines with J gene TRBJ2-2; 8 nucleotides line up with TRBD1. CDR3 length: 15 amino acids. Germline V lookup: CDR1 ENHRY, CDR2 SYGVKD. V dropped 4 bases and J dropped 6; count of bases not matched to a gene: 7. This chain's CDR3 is CAISATGGRPGELFF. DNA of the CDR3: TGTGCCATCAGTGCTACAGGGGGTAGGCCCGGGGAGCTGTTTTTT.

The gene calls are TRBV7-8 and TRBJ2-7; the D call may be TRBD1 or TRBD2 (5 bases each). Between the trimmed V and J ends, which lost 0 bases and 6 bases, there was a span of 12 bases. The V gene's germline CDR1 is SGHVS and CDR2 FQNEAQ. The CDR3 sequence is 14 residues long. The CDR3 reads CASSLAPIGGEQYF. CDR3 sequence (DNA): TGTGCCAGCAGCTTAGCTCCAATTGGGGGCGAGCAGTACTTC.

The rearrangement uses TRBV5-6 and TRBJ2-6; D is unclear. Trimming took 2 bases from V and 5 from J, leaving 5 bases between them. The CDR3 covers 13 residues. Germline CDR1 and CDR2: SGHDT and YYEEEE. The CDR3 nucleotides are TGTGCCAGCAGCTTATACTGGGCCAACGTCCTGACTTTC. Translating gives CASSLYWANVLTF.

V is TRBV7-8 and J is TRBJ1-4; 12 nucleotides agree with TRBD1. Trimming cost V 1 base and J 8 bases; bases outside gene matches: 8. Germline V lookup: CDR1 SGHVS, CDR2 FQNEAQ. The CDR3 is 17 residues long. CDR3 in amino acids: CASSLGPGGQGAEKLFF. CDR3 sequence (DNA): TGTGCCAGCAGCTTAGGCCCCGGGGGACAGGGGGCCGAAAAACTGTTTTTT. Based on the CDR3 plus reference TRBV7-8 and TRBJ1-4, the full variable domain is GAGVSQSPRYKVAKRGQDVALRCDPISGHVSLFWYQQALGQGPEFLTYFQNEAQLDKSGLPSDRFFAERPEGSVSTLKIQRTQQEDSAVYLCASSLGPGGQGAEKLFFGSGTQLSVL.

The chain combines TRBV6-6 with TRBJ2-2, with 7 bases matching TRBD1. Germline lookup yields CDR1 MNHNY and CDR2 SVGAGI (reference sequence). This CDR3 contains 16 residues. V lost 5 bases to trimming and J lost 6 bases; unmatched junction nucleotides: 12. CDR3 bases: TGTGCCAGCAGTGTTCAGGGGGTTAGGTACGCCGGGGAGCTGTTTTTT. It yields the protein CASSVQGVRYAGELFF.

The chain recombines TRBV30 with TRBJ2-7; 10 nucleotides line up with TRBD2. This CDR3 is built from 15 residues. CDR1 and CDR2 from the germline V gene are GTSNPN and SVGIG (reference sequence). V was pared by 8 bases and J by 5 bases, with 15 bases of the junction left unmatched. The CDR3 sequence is CADAPPAGGHHEQYF. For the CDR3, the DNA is TGTGCCGACGCCCCCCCAGCGGGAGGGCACCACGAGCAGTACTTC.

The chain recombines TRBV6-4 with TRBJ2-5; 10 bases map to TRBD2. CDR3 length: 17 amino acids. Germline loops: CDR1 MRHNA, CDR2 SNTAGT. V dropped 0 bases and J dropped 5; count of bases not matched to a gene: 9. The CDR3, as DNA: TGTGCCAGCAGTGACTCGGGGATAGCGGGAGGATGGGAGACCCAGTACTTC. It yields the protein CASSDSGIAGGWETQYF.

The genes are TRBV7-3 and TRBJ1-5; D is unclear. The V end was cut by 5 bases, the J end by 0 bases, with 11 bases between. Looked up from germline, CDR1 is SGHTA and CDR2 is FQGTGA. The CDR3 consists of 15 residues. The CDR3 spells CASSLPVDSNQPQHF. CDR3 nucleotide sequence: TGTGCCAGCAGCCTCCCAGTTGATAGCAATCAGCCCCAGCATTTT.